This T cell receptor (beta chain) came from a study of graft-versus-host responses after intestinal transplantation. Study-wide background: Isolated intestinal, liver-intestinal, or multivisceral transplants were what recipients had. Anti-thymocyte globulin was used for induction in all recipients, who then took tacrolimus and steroids for approximately 3 years.

The repertoire was sequenced with immunoSEQ multiplex PCR; TCRdb's copy has only in-frame clones and lacks some. The sample carries around 120,000 clones, about 93% recorded once. For this clone: The target antigen is unknown.

The TCR was taken from a human donor who received an intestinal transplant. Sequences were derived from unstimulated CD4+ T cells sorted from spleen or lymph node cells, sampled before intestinal transplant.

CDR3 sequence (DNA): TGCAGTGCTCGAAAAGAGACCCAGTACTTC. Translation: CSARKETQYF. The V and J genes are TRBV20-1 and TRBJ2-5, with unresolved D. Germline V gene data show CDR1 as DFQATT and CDR2 as SNEGSKA (reference sequence). The CDR3 extends over 10 amino acids. The V and J ends lost 5 bases and 3 bases respectively, with 4 bases between them.